This is a list of T cell receptor beta chains from one sample in a study of Graves' ophthalmopathy and Graves' hyperthyroidism. Each CDR3 protein is one row after TCRdb ran MiXCR on the multiplex PCR reads. Here the sample spans 170,000 or so distinct CDR3 sequences, less than 45% being singletons. The specimen was peripheral blood. The receptors were sampled from a woman in her forties with Graves' ophthalmopathy. Each CDR3 is given with its conserved first and last residue. D genes are given only for firm matches. Rows may omit the clone size; those that give it use once, few, many or a size class.

D: .
V: TRBV4-2
size: many
J: TRBJ2-7
DNA: TGTGCCAGCAGCCAAGATTATGCGCTCTCCGAGCAGTACTTC
CDR3: CASSQDYALSEQYF

D: .
V: TRBV12-3/TRBV12-4
size: many
J: TRBJ1-6
DNA: TGTGCCAGCAGTGCCAGTAGGAATAATTCACCCCTCCACTTT
CDR3: CASSASRNNSPLHF

D: TRBD1
V: TRBV6-1
size: .
J: TRBJ1-1
DNA: TGTGCCAGCCTCCTCGGGGGGGACAGGTTTATCTCTGAAGCTTTCTTT
CDR3: CASLLGGDRFISEAFF

D: .
V: TRBV5-1
size: many
J: TRBJ1-6
DNA: TGCGCCAGCAGCTTGGCCGTCGGAAATAATTCACCCCTCCACTTT
CDR3: CASSLAVGNNSPLHF

D: .
V: TRBV28
size: many
J: TRBJ1-1
DNA: TGTGCCACCAGCAGGGTTGACAGAAACACTGAAGCTTTCTTT
CDR3: CATSRVDRNTEAFF

D: .
V: TRBV6-5
size: .
J: TRBJ1-5
DNA: TGTGCCAGCAGTTTAATGATGGCGGGTCAGCCCCAGCATTTT
CDR3: CASSLMMAGQPQHF

D: .
V: TRBV3-1
size: many
J: TRBJ1-1
DNA: TGTGCCAGCAGCCCTAGAGTAGGGGCGAACACTGAAGCTTTCTTT
CDR3: CASSPRVGANTEAFF

D: .
V: TRBV7-2
size: many
J: TRBJ1-1
DNA: TGTGCCAGCAGCGCTGGACGGTCGAACACTGAAGCTTTCTTT
CDR3: CASSAGRSNTEAFF

D: .
V: TRBV6-2/TRBV6-3
size: few
J: TRBJ1-1
DNA: TGTGCCAGCAGTTACGTCTGGCAGATGAACACTGAAGCTTTCTTT
CDR3: CASSYVWQMNTEAFF

D: .
V: TRBV6-1
size: once
J: TRBJ2-7
DNA: TGTGCCAGCACCCCCGGACCTGCCTACGAGCAGTACTTC
CDR3: CASTPGPAYEQYF

D: TRBD1
V: TRBV6-1
size: many
J: TRBJ2-2
DNA: TGTGCCAGCAGTGTGGACAGGCCCGCGAACACCGGGGAGCTGTTTTTT
CDR3: CASSVDRPANTGELFF

D: .
V: TRBV12-3/TRBV12-4
size: many
J: TRBJ2-5
DNA: TGTGCCAGCAGTTTAGTAGCTAGAGAGACCCAGTACTTC
CDR3: CASSLVARETQYF

D: .
V: TRBV12-3/TRBV12-4
size: .
J: TRBJ2-7
DNA: TGTGCCAGCAGCTCGCCGGGGCCCGACGAGCAGTACTTC
CDR3: CASSSPGPDEQYF

D: TRBD1
V: TRBV6-1
size: .
J: TRBJ1-2
DNA: TGTGCCAGCAGTGCCCGACGGGACAGGGGAGCCTATGGCTACACCTTC
CDR3: CASSARRDRGAYGYTF

D: .
V: TRBV24-1
size: many
J: TRBJ1-1
DNA: TGTGCCACCAGTGATTGGAGGAACACTGAAGCTTTCTTT
CDR3: CATSDWRNTEAFF